The clone carrying this T cell receptor (beta chain) has at least ten counts. Its antigen remains unknown. There are 16 residues in the CDR3. J gave up 2 bases and V 8 bases, and 11 bases lay outside the gene matches. Per germline, CDR1 SGHAT and CDR2 FQNNGV. RNA served as the template for amplifying TCR beta CDR3 regions. First-round RT-PCR relied on HTBI primers, and a second-round multiplex PCR came next. From the multiplex PCR reads, TCRdb called clonotypes with MiXCR, one entry per CDR3 protein. The table shows about 210,000 distinct CDR3 sequences, with approximately 29% occurring only once. This specimen belongs to a study of Graves' ophthalmopathy and Graves' hyperthyroidism. Whole-study findings and limits: From stable hyperthyroidism, ophthalmopathy was separated by a 13-signature model with 85% to 90% sensitivity and around 79% specificity. Its predictions of ophthalmopathy progression gave the model 60% to 71% sensitivity and 72% to 85% specificity.

The TCR originated in a man in his forties or fifties with Graves' ophthalmopathy. Sequencing used peripheral blood. The chain has TRBV11-2 and TRBJ2-2, with 7 bases that match TRBD1. The CDR3 protein is CASRSGGTANTGELFF. In DNA, the CDR3 is TGTGCCAGCCGGTCTGGTGGGACAGCCAACACCGGGGAGCTGTTTTTT.